This T cell receptor beta chain was captured in a study of cytomegalovirus exposure and HLA in healthy donors. Study-wide points: In a later analysis, around 18,000 TCR beta sequences were associated with HLA alleles at 0.05 false discovery rate. Accurate prediction of most subjects' HLA-A and HLA-B alleles from TCR beta sequences was reported. When a later analysis compared HLA-associated TCR beta chains with equally common others, the HLA-associated chains turned out to be more clonally expanded and to have lower generation probabilities. A few of the chains that were CMV-associated were confirmed in vitro to be specific for CMV antigens.

A note on this clone: As yet, its antigen is unknown.

The PCR used 60 Vbeta and 13 Jbeta primers. Sequenced by immunoSEQ multiplex PCR; TCRdb stores in-frame clones only, minus some. This sample has 150,000 to 200,000 clones, with approximately 80% found just once. The trim removed 8 bases at V and 2 bases at J, leaving 7 bases unmatched. Germline CDR1 reads MRHNA; CDR2 reads SNTAGT. CDR3 length: 15 amino acids. V is TRBV6-4 and J is TRBJ2-3; 10 bases fit TRBD2. Sequencing used PBMCs. The TCR comes from a woman in her 30s in good health and CMV-seropositive. CDR3 nucleotides: TGTGCCAGCTCGTTAGCGGGGGGCAACACAGATACGCAGTATTTT. It codes for CASSLAGGNTDTQYF.